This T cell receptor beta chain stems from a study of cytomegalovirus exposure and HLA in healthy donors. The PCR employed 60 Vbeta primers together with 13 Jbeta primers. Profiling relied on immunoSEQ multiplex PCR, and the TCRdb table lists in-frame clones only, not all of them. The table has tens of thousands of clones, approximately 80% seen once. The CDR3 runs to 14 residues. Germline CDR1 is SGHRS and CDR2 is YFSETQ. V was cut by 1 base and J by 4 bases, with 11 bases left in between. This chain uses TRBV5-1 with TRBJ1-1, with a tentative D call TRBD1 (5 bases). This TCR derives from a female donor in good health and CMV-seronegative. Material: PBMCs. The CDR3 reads CASSLQQGGTEAFF. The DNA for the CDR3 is TGCGCCAGCAGCTTGCAGCAGGGTGGCACTGAAGCTTTCTTT.